This T cell receptor beta chain was documented in a study of patients and donors after allogeneic stem cell transplantation. One entry per CDR3 protein, called by TCRdb with MiXCR from the RT-PCR reads. Of about a million distinct CDR3 sequences listed, approximately 19% were seen once; the top ten hold 5% to 6.5%. Only a few counts were recorded for this clonotype. The CDR3 spans 14 residues. Germline V gene sequence: CDR1 SNHLY, CDR2 FYNNEI. The J segment lost 2 bases and the V segment lost 6 bases, leaving 5 bases of the junction unmatched. What was sequenced was blood, either unsorted or a sorted T cell fraction (not recorded which). This TCR came from a human donor who was either an allogeneic HSCT recipient or a stem cell or donor lymphocyte infusion donor (not recorded which). It is not recorded whose cells these are; they may come from a transplant donor. The chain joins TRBV2 to TRBJ2-7; 9 positions agree with TRBD1. As DNA, the CDR3 is TGTGCCAGCAGGAGGGGACAGGGAGCCTACGAGCAGTACTTC. Protein sequence: CASRRGQGAYEQYF.